Following are 3 T cell receptor beta chains from one sample sequenced in a study of T cell responses to AZD1222 COVID-19 vaccine. Measured with immunoSEQ multiplex PCR; TCRdb has only the in-frame clones, and not every one. The table records about 150,000 clones, under 95% of them present only once. The starting material was peripheral blood, obtained on day 0 of AZD1222 vaccination. The receptors were gathered from an adult in good health.

The CDR3 sequence is CASSIRQGALYGYTF. In DNA form, the CDR3 reads TGTGCCAGTAGTATACGACAGGGGGCTCTGTATGGCTACACCTTC. V gene TRBV19 combines with J gene TRBJ1-2, with 10 bases aligning to TRBD1. This CDR3 has 15 residues. Germline V gene data show CDR1 as LNHDA and CDR2 as SQIVND (reference sequence). The V segment lost 2 bases and the J segment 5 bases; nucleotides outside the gene matches: 5.

J is TRBJ2-3 and V is TRBV4-2; TRBD2 aligns across 11 bases. Germline trimming cut 1 base from V and 2 bases from J; bases unmatched to any gene: 5. The CDR3 length is 17 residues. CDR1 LGHNA and CDR2 YNFKEQ come from the germline V gene. DNA of the CDR3: TGTGCCAGCAGCCAAGCCTCTAGCGGGGGGTTCACAGATACGCAGTATTTT. The encoded protein is CASSQASSGGFTDTQYF.

This chain connects TRBV6-1 to TRBJ2-6; possible D gene TRBD2, 5 bases. Trimming pared 0 bases from V and 4 bases from J, leaving 13 bases between. CDR3 length: 17 residues. The germline gives CDR1 MNHNS, CDR2 SASEGT. The CDR3: CASSEAARTSGANVLTF. In nucleotides, the CDR3 is TGTGCCAGCAGTGAAGCGGCACGGACTTCGGGGGCCAACGTCCTGACTTTC.